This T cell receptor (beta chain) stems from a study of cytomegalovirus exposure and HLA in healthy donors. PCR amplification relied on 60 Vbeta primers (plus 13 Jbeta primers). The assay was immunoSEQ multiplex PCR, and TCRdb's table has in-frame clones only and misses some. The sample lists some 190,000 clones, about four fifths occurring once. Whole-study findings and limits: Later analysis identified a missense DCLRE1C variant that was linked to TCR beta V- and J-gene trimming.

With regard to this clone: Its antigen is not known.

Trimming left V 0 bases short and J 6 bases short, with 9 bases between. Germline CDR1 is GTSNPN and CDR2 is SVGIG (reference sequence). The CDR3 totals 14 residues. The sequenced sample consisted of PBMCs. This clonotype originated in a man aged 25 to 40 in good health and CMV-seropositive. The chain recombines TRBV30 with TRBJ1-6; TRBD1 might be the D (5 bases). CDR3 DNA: TGTGCCTGGAGTGTCGGGGGAGGTAATTCACCCCTCCACTTT. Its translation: CAWSVGGGNSPLHF.